Listed below are T cell receptor beta chains from one sample, sequenced in a study of cytomegalovirus exposure and HLA in healthy donors. Libraries were prepared by immunoSEQ multiplex PCR; TCRdb keeps only in-frame clonotypes and omits some of them. The sample lists 85,000 to 100,000 clones, approximately 57% occurring once. The sequencing sample was made of PBMCs. The receptors here all came from a woman aged 25 to 39 in good health and CMV-seronegative. Both conserved end residues are trimmed from each CDR3. Rows give clone size only sometimes, using once, few, many, or a class for an expanded clone.

TRBV27	TRBJ1-2	-	ASSFLSGTGGGYT
TRBV18	TRBJ2-7	-	ASSPPGTSGGSYEQY
TRBV28	TRBJ2-7	-	ASSPGTSTPYEQY
TRBV10-3	TRBJ1-5	-	AIGRGGDQPQH
TRBV30	TRBJ1-1	-	AWTARRATEAF
TRBV5-8	TRBJ2-7	-	ASNPLQTYAYEQY
TRBV6-1	TRBJ2-7	-	ASTDRSPYEQY
TRBV10-3	TRBJ2-5	-	AIKGDPETQY
TRBV7-9	TRBJ2-2	-	ASSLSAGELF
TRBV19	TRBJ1-2	-	ASRGGRRINYGYI
TRBV19	TRBJ2-7	-	ASSIIGGLPSEQY
TRBV6-5	TRBJ1-3	few	ASSLTVSSGNTIY
TRBV7-2	TRBJ2-7	-	ASSLLLAYEQY
TRBV27	TRBJ1-5	-	ASRGGLSNQPQH
TRBV7-8	TRBJ1-1	-	ASSLGGRVTEAF
TRBV30	TRBJ1-1	-	AWDRGETEAF
TRBV29-1	TRBJ2-5	-	SGGRQGGETQY
TRBV6-6	TRBJ1-6	-	ASSTGQGAYSPLH
TRBV7-2	TRBJ2-3	-	ASSSQRGGTDTQY
TRBV6-6	TRBJ2-3	few	ASSYRLATSTDTQY
TRBV19	TRBJ1-2	-	ASSVTGTGGGYT
TRBV5-4	TRBJ1-5	-	ASSFQTPVLRPQH
TRBV5-1	TRBJ1-3	-	ASSLRDTRNSGNTIY
TRBV5-1	TRBJ1-1	once	ASSLAMGQTAEAF
TRBV27	TRBJ1-5	-	ASSLGGDQPQH
TRBV7-8	-	-	ASSLVRQGAVYEQY
TRBV5-1	TRBJ1-1	once	ASNIQGAYTEAF
TRBV6-5	TRBJ1-1	few	ASSTTGATEAF